One sample yielded the 6 T cell receptor beta chains listed below, sequenced in a study of patients and donors after allogeneic stem cell transplantation. TCRdb ran MiXCR on the RT-PCR reads and lists one entry per CDR3 protein. The sample includes roughly 140,000 distinct CDR3 sequences, approximately 40% seen only once; the top ten take 50% to 65%. The sequencing sample was made of blood, either unsorted or a sorted T cell fraction (not recorded which). The receptor set was obtained from a human donor who was either an allogeneic HSCT recipient or a stem cell or donor lymphocyte infusion donor (not recorded which). It is not recorded whose cells these are; they may come from a transplant donor.

V is TRBV12-3 or TRBV12-4 and J is TRBJ1-4, with D possibly matching TRBD1 (6 bases). The CDR3 loop spans 13 amino acids. Trimming pared 3 bases from V and 10 bases from J, leaving 12 bases between. CDR3 sequence: CASSFGDIAKLFF. DNA of the CDR3: TGTGCCAGCAGTTTTGGGGACATAGCAAAACTGTTTTTT.

This clonotype appeared many times. The J gene is TRBJ1-6, the V gene TRBV7-2; weak D call: TRBD1 (5 bases). Per germline, CDR1 SGHTA and CDR2 FQGNSA. Trimming cost V 2 bases and J 7 bases, with 9 bases left between them. The CDR3 has 14 amino acids. CDR3 sequence (DNA): TGTGCCAGCAGCTTACAGGGCGTAAATTCACCCCTCCACTTT. Amino acids: CASSLQGVNSPLHF.

The V and J genes are TRBV6-2 or TRBV6-3 and TRBJ1-5; the D is unclear. Germline CDR1 reads MNHEY; CDR2 reads SVGEGT. Trimming stripped 4 bases from V and 10 bases from J, with 17 bases between. CDR3 length equals 14 residues. For the CDR3, the DNA is TGTGCCAGCAGTTCGTCCGGCGCCAGAAGACCCCAGCATTTT. It codes for CASSSSGARRPQHF.

This clonotype occurred a few times. V is TRBV20-1 and J is TRBJ1-5, with D perhaps matching TRBD1 (5 bases). The length of the CDR3 is 15 residues. Germline CDR1 and CDR2: DFQATT and SNEGSKA (reference sequence). V lost 1 base and J 9 bases, leaving 19 bases between the germline ends. This CDR3 is CSARVAGRESLPQHF. DNA for the CDR3: TGCAGTGCTAGAGTGGCGGGCAGGGAGAGTCTGCCCCAGCATTTT.

Only a few counts were recorded for this clonotype. The rearrangement joins TRBV12-3 or TRBV12-4 to TRBJ1-5, with D perhaps TRBD1 (6 bases). V lost 5 bases and J 0 bases, leaving 14 bases between the germline ends. This CDR3 spans 16 amino acids. CDR3 nucleotide sequence: TGTGCCAGCAGTAATCGCTGGACAGTTAGCAATCAGCCCCAGCATTTT. This codes for CASSNRWTVSNQPQHF.

This clonotype was recorded only once. This chain links TRBV15 with TRBJ1-6; no reliable D call. V was clipped by 5 bases and J by 7 bases, with 3 bases between them. The CDR3 covers 11 residues. Germline V gene sequence: CDR1 LNHNV, CDR2 YYDKDF (reference sequence). For the CDR3, the DNA is TGTGCCACCAGCGAGAATTCACCCCTCCACTTT. Amino acids: CATSENSPLHF.